This record covers a single T cell receptor (beta chain). The source of the sample is a study of T cells in Graves' hyperthyroidism and ophthalmopathy. Template material for amplifying TCR beta CDR3 regions consisted of RNA transcripts. First-round RT-PCR of the TCR CDR3 relied on the HTBI primer set. TCRdb re-called the multiplex PCR reads with MiXCR, one entry per CDR3 protein. The sample has over 400,000 distinct CDR3 sequences; roughly 15% are singletons. The cohort's ophthalmopathy patients, a group with duration under 3 months, had a Clinical Activity Score of at least 3 and a NOSPECS grade of at least 4. Uncontrolled infection, other autoimmune disease, pregnancy or lactation barred patients from enrollment. Every diagnosis used clinical symptoms, serum thyroxine and TRAb, thyroid ultrasound and orbital computed tomography. V lost 3 bases, J lost 6 bases, and 5 bases stayed unmatched. Looked up from germline, CDR1 is SGHNT and CDR2 is YENEEA. This CDR3 comprises 14 residues.

The sequence was obtained from a man in his late teens or twenties with Graves' ophthalmopathy. V and J are TRBV11-3 and TRBJ1-5, with TRBD1 matching 7 bases. What was sequenced was blood. The CDR3 sequence is CASSLSRDSQPQHF. CDR3 DNA: TGTGCCAGCAGCTTGTCTAGGGACAGTCAGCCCCAGCATTTT.